The clone carrying this T cell receptor (beta chain) was detected ten times or more. Its antigen is still unknown. TCRdb called the 5' RACE reads again in MiXCR, with one record for every CDR3 protein. This table has hundreds of thousands of distinct CDR3 sequences, approximately 10% appearing once. The germline V gene encodes CDR1 SGHAT and CDR2 FQNNGV. The CDR3 spans 15 residues. V was cut by 5 bases and J by 0 bases, with 11 bases left in between. The data were obtained in a study of CD8 T cells in ankylosing spondylitis. Study results and limitations: About 8 highly homologous variants made up a TCR beta motif that seemed to typify ankylosing spondylitis blood. Disease-linked clones displayed a CD8+ phenotype and appeared relatively rarely in peripheral blood.

What was sequenced was blood, either unsorted or a sorted T cell fraction (not recorded which). The origin of this receptor is a male donor with ankylosing spondylitis or in good health (not recorded which). The chain uses TRBV11-2 and TRBJ1-3; maybe TRBD1 (5 bases). CDR3 coding DNA: TGTGCCAGCAGCGTCACAGGAGGCTCTGGAAACACCATATATTTT. It codes for CASSVTGGSGNTIYF.